The rows below give T cell receptor beta chains drawn from one sample of a study of cytomegalovirus exposure and HLA in healthy donors. Clones were read by immunoSEQ multiplex PCR, and TCRdb kept only the in-frame ones, dropping some. The data contain nearly 200,000 clones, roughly 84% of them singletons. The sequenced material came from PBMCs. These receptors were collected from a woman aged 25 to 39 in good health and CMV-seropositive. Both conserved end residues are part of each CDR3. Fields, in order: CDR3 protein, CDR3 DNA, V gene, CDR3 length, clone size, D gene, J gene. A D gene is named only where the DNA matches it firmly. Clone size is stated in some rows and not others, as once, few, many or a class when expanded.

cdr3_aa: CASSIIKGEFYGYTF
cdr3_nt: TGTGCCAGTAGTATAATAAAGGGAGAATTCTATGGCTACACCTTC
v_call: TRBV19
cdr3_length: 15
clone_size: -
d_call: -
j_call: TRBJ1-2

cdr3_aa: CASRLAGGTNNEQFF
cdr3_nt: TGTGCCAGCAGACTAGCGGGAGGAACCAACAATGAGCAGTTCTTC
v_call: TRBV6-6
cdr3_length: 15
clone_size: -
d_call: TRBD2
j_call: TRBJ2-1

cdr3_aa: CASSVAGGGSSTDTQYF
cdr3_nt: TGTGCCAGCAGCGTAGCTGGTGGCGGGTCTAGCACAGATACGCAGTATTTT
v_call: TRBV9
cdr3_length: 17
clone_size: once
d_call: -
j_call: TRBJ2-3

cdr3_aa: CAQTPGATNEKLFF
cdr3_nt: TGCGCCCAAACCCCGGGGGCAACTAATGAAAAACTGTTTTTT
v_call: TRBV23-1
cdr3_length: 14
clone_size: few
d_call: -
j_call: TRBJ1-4

cdr3_aa: CASSLQSRNEKLFF
cdr3_nt: TGTGCCAGCAGCTTACAGTCACGAAATGAAAAACTGTTTTTT
v_call: TRBV7-2
cdr3_length: 14
clone_size: -
d_call: -
j_call: TRBJ1-4

cdr3_aa: CASTSREYLGNEQFF
cdr3_nt: TGTGCCAGCACCTCAAGGGAGTATCTGGGGAATGAGCAGTTCTTC
v_call: TRBV6-1
cdr3_length: 15
clone_size: -
d_call: -
j_call: TRBJ2-1

cdr3_aa: CASSVEGSGSGDEQYF
cdr3_nt: TGTGCCAGCAGCGTAGAGGGTAGCGGGAGTGGTGACGAGCAGTACTTC
v_call: TRBV9
cdr3_length: 16
clone_size: -
d_call: TRBD2
j_call: TRBJ2-7

cdr3_aa: CASSPPLRAGGEQFF
cdr3_nt: TGTGCCAGCAGCCCGCCTCTTCGCGCGGGGGGAGAGCAGTTCTTC
v_call: TRBV5-4
cdr3_length: 15
clone_size: -
d_call: TRBD2
j_call: TRBJ2-1

cdr3_aa: CASSSFLTASYEQYF
cdr3_nt: TGTGCCAGCAGCTCATTTCTGACAGCCTCCTACGAGCAGTACTTC
v_call: TRBV7-2
cdr3_length: 15
clone_size: -
d_call: -
j_call: TRBJ2-7

cdr3_aa: CASSAGTGVYNEQFF
cdr3_nt: TGTGCCAGCAGCGCCGGGACGGGAGTCTACAATGAGCAGTTCTTC
v_call: TRBV9
cdr3_length: 15
clone_size: -
d_call: -
j_call: TRBJ2-1

cdr3_aa: CASSLRAGWSSYEQYF
cdr3_nt: TGCGCCAGCAGCCTAAGAGCGGGATGGAGCTCCTACGAGCAGTACTTC
v_call: TRBV5-1
cdr3_length: 16
clone_size: -
d_call: TRBD2
j_call: TRBJ2-7

cdr3_aa: CSGSYRNTEAFF
cdr3_nt: TGCAGCGGTTCCTACAGGAACACTGAAGCTTTCTTT
v_call: TRBV29-1
cdr3_length: 12
clone_size: -
d_call: -
j_call: TRBJ1-1

cdr3_aa: CASSGQLDGYTF
cdr3_nt: TGTGCCAGCAGTGGGCAACTAGATGGCTACACCTTC
v_call: TRBV2
cdr3_length: 12
clone_size: -
d_call: -
j_call: TRBJ1-2

cdr3_aa: CSVSGTSSYEQYF
cdr3_nt: TGCAGCGTTTCAGGGACTAGTAGTTACGAGCAGTACTTC
v_call: TRBV29-1
cdr3_length: 13
clone_size: -
d_call: TRBD2
j_call: TRBJ2-7

cdr3_aa: CASSLGTEETQYF
cdr3_nt: TGCGCCAGCAGCCTAGGGACTGAAGAGACCCAGTACTTC
v_call: TRBV5-1
cdr3_length: 13
clone_size: -
d_call: -
j_call: TRBJ2-5

cdr3_aa: CASSDPLSLYEQYF
cdr3_nt: TGTGCCAGCAGTGACCCCCTTTCCCTCTACGAGCAGTACTTC
v_call: TRBV2
cdr3_length: 14
clone_size: few
d_call: -
j_call: TRBJ2-7

cdr3_aa: CASSPTGPNQPQHF
cdr3_nt: TGTGCCAGCTCACCAACAGGCCCCAATCAGCCCCAGCATTTT
v_call: TRBV18
cdr3_length: 14
clone_size: -
d_call: -
j_call: TRBJ1-5